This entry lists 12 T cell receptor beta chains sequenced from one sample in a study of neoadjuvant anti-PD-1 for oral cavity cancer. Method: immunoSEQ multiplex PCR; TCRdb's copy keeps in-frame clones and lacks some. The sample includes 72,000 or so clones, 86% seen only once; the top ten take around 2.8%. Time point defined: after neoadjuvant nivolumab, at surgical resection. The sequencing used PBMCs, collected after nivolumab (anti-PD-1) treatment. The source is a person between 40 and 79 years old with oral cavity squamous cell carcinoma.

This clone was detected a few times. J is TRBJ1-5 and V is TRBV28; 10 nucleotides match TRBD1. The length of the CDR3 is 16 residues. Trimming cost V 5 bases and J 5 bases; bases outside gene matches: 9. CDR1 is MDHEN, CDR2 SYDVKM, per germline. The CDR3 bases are TGTGCCAGCAGTCCTGAGACAGGGGGCCGTTATCAGCCCCAGCATTTT. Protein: CASSPETGGRYQPQHF.

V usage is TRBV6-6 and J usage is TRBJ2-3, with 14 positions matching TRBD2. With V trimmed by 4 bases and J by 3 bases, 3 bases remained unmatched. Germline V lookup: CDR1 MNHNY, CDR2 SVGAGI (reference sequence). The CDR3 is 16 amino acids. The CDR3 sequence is CASSSGTSGSTDTQYF. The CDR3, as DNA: TGTGCCAGCAGTTCCGGGACTAGCGGGAGTACAGATACGCAGTATTTT.

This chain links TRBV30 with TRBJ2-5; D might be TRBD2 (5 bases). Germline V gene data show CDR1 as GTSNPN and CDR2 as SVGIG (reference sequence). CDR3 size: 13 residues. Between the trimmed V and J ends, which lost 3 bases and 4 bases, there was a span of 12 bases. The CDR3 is CAWRRLAVETQYF. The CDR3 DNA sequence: TGTGCCTGGAGAAGGCTAGCTGTAGAGACCCAGTACTTC.

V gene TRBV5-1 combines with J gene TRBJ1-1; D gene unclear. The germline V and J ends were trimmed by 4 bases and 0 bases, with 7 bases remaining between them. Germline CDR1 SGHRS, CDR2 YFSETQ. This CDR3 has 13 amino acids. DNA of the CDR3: TGCGCCAGCAGCCCTCAACTGAACACTGAAGCTTTCTTT. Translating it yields CASSPQLNTEAFF. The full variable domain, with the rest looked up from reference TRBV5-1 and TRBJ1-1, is KAGVTQTPRYLIKTRGQQVTLSCSPISGHRSVSWYQQTPGQGLQFLFEYFSETQRNKGNFPGRFSGRQFSNSRSEMNVSTLELGDSALYLCASSPQLNTEAFFGQGTRLTVV.

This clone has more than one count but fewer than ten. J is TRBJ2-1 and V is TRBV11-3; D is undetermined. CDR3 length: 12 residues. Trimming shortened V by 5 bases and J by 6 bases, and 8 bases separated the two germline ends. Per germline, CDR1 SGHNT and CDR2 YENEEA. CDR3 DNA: TGTGCCAGCAGCGGCCGAATCAATGAGCAGTTCTTC. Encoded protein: CASSGRINEQFF. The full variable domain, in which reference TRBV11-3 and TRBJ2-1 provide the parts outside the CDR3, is EAGVVQSPRYKIIEKKQPVAFWCNPISGHNTLYWYLQNLGQGPELLIRYENEEAVDDSQLPKDRFSAERLKGVDSTLKIQPAELGDSAVYLCASSGRINEQFFGPGTRLTVL.

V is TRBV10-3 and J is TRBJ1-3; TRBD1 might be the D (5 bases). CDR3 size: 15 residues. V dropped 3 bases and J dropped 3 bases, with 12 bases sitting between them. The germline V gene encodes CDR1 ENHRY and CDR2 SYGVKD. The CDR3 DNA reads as TGTGCCATCAGTGATGAGGGGAAAGGTGGAAACACCATATATTTT. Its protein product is CAISDEGKGGNTIYF.

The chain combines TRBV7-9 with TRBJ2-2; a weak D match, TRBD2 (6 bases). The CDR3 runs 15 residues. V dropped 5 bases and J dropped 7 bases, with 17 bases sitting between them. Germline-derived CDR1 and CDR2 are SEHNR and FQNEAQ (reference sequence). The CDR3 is CASSKRGGVGGELFF. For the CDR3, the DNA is TGTGCCAGCAGCAAGAGAGGCGGGGTAGGCGGGGAGCTGTTTTTT.

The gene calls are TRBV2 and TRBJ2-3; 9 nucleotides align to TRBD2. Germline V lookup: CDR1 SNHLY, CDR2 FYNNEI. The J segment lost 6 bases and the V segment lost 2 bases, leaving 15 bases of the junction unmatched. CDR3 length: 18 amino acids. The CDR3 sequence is CASSEQAGGPGRLDTQYF. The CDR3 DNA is TGTGCCAGCAGTGAACAGGCGGGGGGGCCGGGAAGATTGGATACGCAGTATTTT.

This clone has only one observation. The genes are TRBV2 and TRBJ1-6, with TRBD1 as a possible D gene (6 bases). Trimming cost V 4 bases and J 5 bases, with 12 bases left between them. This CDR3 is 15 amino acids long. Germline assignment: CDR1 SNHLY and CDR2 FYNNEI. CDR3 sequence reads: CASSVMRQDNSPLHF. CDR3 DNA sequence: TGTGCCAGCAGTGTTATGAGACAGGATAATTCACCCCTCCACTTT. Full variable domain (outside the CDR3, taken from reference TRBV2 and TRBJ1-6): EPEVTQTPSHQVTQMGQEVILRCVPISNHLYFYWYRQILGQKVEFLVSFYNNEISEKSEIFDDQFSVERPDGSNFTLKIRSTKLEDSAMYFCASSVMRQDNSPLHFGNGTRLTVT.

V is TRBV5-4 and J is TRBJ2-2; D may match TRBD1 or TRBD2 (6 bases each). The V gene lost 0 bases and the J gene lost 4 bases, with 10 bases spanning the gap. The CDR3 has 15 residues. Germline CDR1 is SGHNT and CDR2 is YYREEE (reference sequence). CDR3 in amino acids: CASSLGLGGTGELFF. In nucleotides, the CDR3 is TGTGCCAGCAGCTTGGGACTAGGGGGCACCGGGGAGCTGTTTTTT.

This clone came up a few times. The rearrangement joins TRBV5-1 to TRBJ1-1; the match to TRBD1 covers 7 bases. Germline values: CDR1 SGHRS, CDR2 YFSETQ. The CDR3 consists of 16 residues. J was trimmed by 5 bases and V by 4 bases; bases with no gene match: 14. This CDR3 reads CASSLQPGQPETEAFF. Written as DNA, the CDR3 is TGCGCCAGCAGCCTACAACCGGGACAGCCGGAGACTGAAGCTTTCTTT.

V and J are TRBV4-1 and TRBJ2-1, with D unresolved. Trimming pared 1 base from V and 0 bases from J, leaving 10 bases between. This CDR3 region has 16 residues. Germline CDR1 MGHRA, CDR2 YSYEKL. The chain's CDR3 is CASSQVNLVSYNEQFF. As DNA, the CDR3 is TGCGCCAGCAGCCAAGTAAACCTGGTCTCCTACAATGAGCAGTTCTTC.